This T cell receptor beta chain comes out of a study of CD8+ T cells in alopecia areata. Study results and caveats: Lesional scalp displayed greater clonality than normal scalp, most notably in alopecia totalis/universalis. Between patients, shared TCR sequences were less clear than in mice. This was possibly due in part to HLA diversity in the patient population. Normal-skin resident alphabeta T cells also appear among scalp sample sequences.

Comments on this clone: Antigen: not known.

Extraction of RNA preceded its reverse transcription into cDNA, which served as the sequencing template. TCRdb's copy holds only in-frame clones and misses some; the assay was immunoSEQ multiplex PCR. This table has about 120,000 clones, less than 70% appearing once. Germline lookup yields CDR1 SEHNR and CDR2 FQNEAQ (reference sequence). The CDR3 sequence is 14 residues long. V lost 4 bases and J 13 bases, leaving 22 bases between the germline ends. Sorting of CD4+ and CD8+ T cells was performed on PBMCs. This clonotype was obtained from a human donor in good health. Sequencing used CD4+ T cells sorted from blood. This rearrangement joins TRBV7-9 to TRBJ1-1; D gene ambiguous. CDR3 nucleotide sequence: TGTGCCAGCAGCTCAGGACCTCAAGCTGGAAGGTTTTTCTTT. It is translated as CASSSGPQAGRFFF.